A selection of T cell receptor beta chains follows, all from one sample in a study of OX40 agonist ivuxolimab in advanced cancers. Clones were sequenced by immunoSEQ multiplex PCR, and TCRdb holds only the in-frame ones, with some missing. The sample lists roughly 28,000 clones; approximately 81% were seen once. The sequencing here drew on CD4+ or CD8+ T cells sorted from blood, taken in a trial of the OX40 agonist ivuxolimab. The receptors here all came from an adult with an advanced solid tumor such as melanoma, head and neck, liver or kidney cancer. The CDR3 runs from the conserved cysteine through the conserved F or W. The order of the fields is V gene, D gene, clone size, J gene, CDR3 DNA, CDR3 protein. The D gene is left open where the match is weak. A row's size may be missing; if present it is once, few, many or a size class.

TRBV6-5	-	few	TRBJ2-1	TGTGCCAGTCACTTTGGATCCATCAATGAGCAGTTCTTC	CASHFGSINEQFF
TRBV6-5	-	-	TRBJ1-1	TGTGCCAGCAGTCGTCGGGATCCCACTGAAGCTTTCTTT	CASSRRDPTEAFF
TRBV6-5	-	-	TRBJ1-1	TGTGCCAGCAAACGGGGCGAGGTCACTGAAGCTTTCTTT	CASKRGEVTEAFF
TRBV2	TRBD1	-	TRBJ1-4	TGTGCCAGCAGTGGGGGACAGAGTAATGAAAAACTGTTTTTT	CASSGGQSNEKLFF
TRBV5-5	-	-	TRBJ1-1	TGTGCCAGCAGCGATATCACGAACACTGAAGCTTTCTTT	CASSDITNTEAFF
TRBV7-2	TRBD1	few	TRBJ2-7	TGTGCCAGCAGCCAGACAGGGCGTCCAGCCGAGCAGTACTTC	CASSQTGRPAEQYF
TRBV20-1	-	-	TRBJ1-5	TGCAGGATCGGCGGGAATCAGCCCCAGCATTTT	CRIGGNQPQHF
TRBV5-4	TRBD2	-	TRBJ2-3	TGTGCCAGCAGCGGCGGGGGTCGCACAGATACGCAGTATTTT	CASSGGGRTDTQYF
TRBV18	TRBD1	-	TRBJ1-6	TGTGCCAGCTCACCAATAGGACAGGGGCCTAATTCACCCCTCCACTTT	CASSPIGQGPNSPLHF
TRBV12-5	-	few	TRBJ2-1	TGTGCTAGTGGAACAAACCCGCAGGGTCAACAGTTCTTC	CASGTNPQGQQFF
TRBV19	-	-	TRBJ1-5	TGTGCCAGTAATCAGGAAAACGGGAATCAGCCCCAGCATTTT	CASNQENGNQPQHF
TRBV7-9	-	-	TRBJ2-7	TGTGCCAGCAGCCCCTCAGGGGTGCCCTACGAGCAGTACTTC	CASSPSGVPYEQYF
TRBV6-1	TRBD1	-	TRBJ2-7	TGTGCCAGCAGTGAATTGCGGGGACAGGGGGTCTACGAGCAGTACTTC	CASSELRGQGVYEQYF
TRBV7-2	-	once	TRBJ1-6	TGTGCCAGCAGCTTACGGTCACCCCTCCACTTT	CASSLRSPLHF
TRBV7-8	-	-	TRBJ2-2	TGTGCCAGCAGCGTCCGGGACGGCTCAGGGCCCGGGGAGCTGTTTTTT	CASSVRDGSGPGELFF
TRBV7-3	-	-	TRBJ1-5	TGTGCCAGCAGCTTCGATGGGGGGCAACAGCCCCAGCATTTT	CASSFDGGQQPQHF
TRBV21-1	-	-	TRBJ2-7	TGTGCCAGCAGCAACGGGGGGAATCCCTACGAGCAGTACTTC	CASSNGGNPYEQYF
TRBV10-2	TRBD1	-	TRBJ1-1	TGCGCCAGCAACCCTACAGGGGGCGAGAACACTGAAGCTTTCTTT	CASNPTGGENTEAFF
TRBV14	-	-	TRBJ2-7	TGTGCCAGCAGCCAAGACTGGAGGGGGGCTATAGGGCAGTACTTC	CASSQDWRGAIGQYF
TRBV6-4	-	-	TRBJ2-7	TGTGCCAGCAGTGTACTACAGTGGACCTACGAGCAGTACTTC	CASSVLQWTYEQYF
TRBV13	TRBD2	-	TRBJ2-5	TGTGCCAGCAGCCCCGGGACTAGCGGGGGAGGGGAGACCCAGTACTTC	CASSPGTSGGGETQYF
TRBV23-1	TRBD1	-	TRBJ1-3	TGCGCCAGCAGTAAGCTGGGGACAGGGGGCGAGATACTCTCTGGAAACACCATATATTTT	CASSKLGTGGEILSGNTIYF
TRBV30	-	medium-sized	TRBJ2-5	TGTGCCTGGAGTTTAGTCGGAAGAAAAGAGACCCAGTACTTC	CAWSLVGRKETQYF
TRBV30	TRBD1	-	TRBJ1-2	TGTGCCTGGATGGACAGGGGACACTATGGCTACACCTTC	CAWMDRGHYGYTF
TRBV2	-	-	TRBJ2-5	TGTGCCAGCAGTTTACAGGGTGCACAAGAGACCCAGTACTTC	CASSLQGAQETQYF
TRBV7-9	-	-	TRBJ2-5	TGTGCCAGCACCGGTTCTGGGGAGACCCAGTACTTC	CASTGSGETQYF
TRBV6-1	-	-	TRBJ1-4	TGTGCCAGCAGTGATACCACGGGGGGGGCTAGGGAAAAACTGTTTTTT	CASSDTTGGAREKLFF
TRBV6-5	-	-	TRBJ1-5	TGTGCCAGCAGTTACTCGATAGGGGCGAGGCAGCCCCAGCATTTT	CASSYSIGARQPQHF
TRBV7-8	-	-	TRBJ1-2	TGTGCCAGCAGCTCCCAGCCAGCTAACTATGGCTACACCTTC	CASSSQPANYGYTF
TRBV7-6	TRBD2	-	TRBJ2-1	TGTGCCAGCAGCTTAGCGAAAAGCGGGGTCTATGAGCAGTTCTTC	CASSLAKSGVYEQFF
TRBV5-1	-	-	TRBJ2-2	TGCGCCACCCAGCACGGCTTCCGCGAGACGGGGAACACCGGGGAGCTGTTTTTT	CATQHGFRETGNTGELFF
TRBV6-8	-	-	TRBJ2-7	TGTGCCAGCACCTTAGGACTTTTCAGCTCCTACGAGCAGTACTTC	CASTLGLFSSYEQYF
TRBV30	-	once	TRBJ1-6	TGTGCCTACAGGGACTTGGCACCCCTCCACTTT	CAYRDLAPLHF
TRBV6-1	-	-	TRBJ1-2	TGTGCCAGCGGCGAACGAGGGGTAGCTAACTATGGCTACACCTTC	CASGERGVANYGYTF
TRBV11-2	TRBD1	-	TRBJ2-7	TGTGCCAGCAGCCGCTCCGGGACAGGGGGACCCTACGAGCAGTACTTC	CASSRSGTGGPYEQYF
TRBV5-1	TRBD1	-	TRBJ2-5	TGCGCCAGCAGCTTGGGACAGGGGAAAGAGACCCAGTACTTC	CASSLGQGKETQYF
TRBV5-1	TRBD2	-	TRBJ2-2	TGCGCCAGCACGGGGGGGGCCGGGTACACCGGGGAGCTGTTTTTT	CASTGGAGYTGELFF
TRBV5-5	-	-	TRBJ1-2	TGTGCCAGCAGCTTGATCGGAGGGGCTAACTATGGCTACACCTTC	CASSLIGGANYGYTF
TRBV5-1	-	-	TRBJ2-2	TGCGCCAGCAGTATGGGAGGCGGGGAGCTGTTTTTT	CASSMGGGELFF
TRBV7-8	-	-	TRBJ2-1	TGTGCCAGCAGCTCCGGGACTCCCTCCTACAATGAGCAGTTCTTC	CASSSGTPSYNEQFF
TRBV19	-	-	TRBJ1-2	TGTGCCAGTAGTCAGGGACTCCCCGCTAACTATGGCTACACCTTC	CASSQGLPANYGYTF
TRBV7-3	-	-	TRBJ1-1	TGTGCCAGCAGCCCTTGGGGTCCGTTTCAGATTGCTGAAGCTTTCTTT	CASSPWGPFQIAEAFF
TRBV28	-	-	TRBJ1-5	TGTGCCAGCAGGCCACAGGTCACCTACAATCAGCCCCAGCATTTT	CASRPQVTYNQPQHF
TRBV6-5	TRBD1	-	TRBJ2-1	TGTGCCAGCAGCAGGGACCGGGACAGGGAATATGAGCAGTTCTTC	CASSRDRDREYEQFF
TRBV7-6	TRBD1	-	TRBJ2-7	TGTGCCAGCAGCTTCGGACAGGGGACCTACGAGCAGTACTTC	CASSFGQGTYEQYF
TRBV19	-	-	TRBJ1-1	TGTGCCAGTAGCGGACCGCCGGGGCAGCTGAACACTGAAGCTTTCTTT	CASSGPPGQLNTEAFF
TRBV6-5	-	-	TRBJ1-3	TGTGCCAGCAGTACGGACGGAAACTCTGGAAACACCATATATTTT	CASSTDGNSGNTIYF
TRBV30	-	few	TRBJ1-5	TGTGCCTGGAGTGTCGGGGCTCTAAGCAATCAGCCCCAGCATTTT	CAWSVGALSNQPQHF
TRBV20-1	-	-	TRBJ1-2	TGCAGTGCTGGGCAGAGGTATGGCTACACCTTC	CSAGQRYGYTF
TRBV5-8	TRBD1	few	TRBJ1-1	TGTGCCAGCAGGGGAGACAGGGGGCGAGGTTTCTTT	CASRGDRGRGFF
TRBV18	TRBD1	-	TRBJ2-7	TGTGCCAGCTCACCTACCACAGGGGGGAGCTACGAGCAGTACTTC	CASSPTTGGSYEQYF
TRBV10-2	-	-	TRBJ2-3	TGCGCCAGCAGGATGTCCTGGGGGAAAACAGATACGCAGTATTTT	CASRMSWGKTDTQYF
TRBV15	-	-	TRBJ1-1	TGTGCCACCAGCAATGGGATGAACACTGAAGCTTTCTTT	CATSNGMNTEAFF
TRBV2	TRBD1	-	TRBJ1-5	TGTGCCAGCAGTGAAGGGGGGGACAGAAATCAGCCCCAGCATTTT	CASSEGGDRNQPQHF
TRBV11-2	TRBD1	-	TRBJ2-2	TGTGCCAGCAGCTTAGCCGACAGGGGGTACACCGGGGAGCTGTTTTTT	CASSLADRGYTGELFF
TRBV5-4	-	once	TRBJ1-2	TGTGCCAGCAGCTTGACCCTCGCACTGGGGAACTATGGCTACACCTTC	CASSLTLALGNYGYTF